This T cell receptor beta chain was recorded in a study of PD-1 blockade in classical Hodgkin lymphoma. Study context: Patients were treated with nivolumab at 3 mg/kg, and this was given intravenously every 2 weeks. Study-level results: Healthy donors reportedly exceeded newly diagnosed patients in baseline TCR diversity. Some patients started nivolumab under 1 year after ASCT, and they were excluded.

No patient escaped relapse after autologous stem cell transplantation, and brentuximab vedotin exposure varied. On this clone itself: The antigen is unknown.

The method was immunoSEQ multiplex PCR; TCRdb's version includes in-frame clones alone and lacks a portion of them. The repertoire consists of 98,000 or so clones, with roughly 87% occurring once and the leading ten covering about 20%. CDR1 is SNHLY and CDR2 is FYNNEI in the germline V gene. Between the trimmed V and J ends, which lost 8 bases and 0 bases, there was a span of 8 bases. This CDR3 is 13 amino acids long. This chain joins TRBV2 and TRBJ1-5; D not certain. The clonotype originates from a human donor with classical Hodgkin lymphoma. The specimen was peripheral blood mononuclear cells (PBMCs), collected before the second cycle of nivolumab. CDR3 sequence reads: CASGVDSNQPQHF. In nucleotides, the CDR3 is TGTGCCAGCGGCGTCGATAGCAATCAGCCCCAGCATTTT.